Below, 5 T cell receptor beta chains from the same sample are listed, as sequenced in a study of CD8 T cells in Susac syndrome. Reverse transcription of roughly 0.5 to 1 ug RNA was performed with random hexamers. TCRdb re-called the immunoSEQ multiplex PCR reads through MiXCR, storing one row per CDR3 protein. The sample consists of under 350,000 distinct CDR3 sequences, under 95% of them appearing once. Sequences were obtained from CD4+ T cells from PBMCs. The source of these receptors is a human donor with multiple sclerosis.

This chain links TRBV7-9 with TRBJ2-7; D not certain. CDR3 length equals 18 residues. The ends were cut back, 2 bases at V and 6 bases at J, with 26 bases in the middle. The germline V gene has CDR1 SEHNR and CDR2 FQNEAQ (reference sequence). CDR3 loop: CASSLPWPPRTDFSEQYF. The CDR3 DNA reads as TGTGCCAGCAGCTTACCCTGGCCCCCTCGGACGGATTTTTCCGAGCAGTACTTC.

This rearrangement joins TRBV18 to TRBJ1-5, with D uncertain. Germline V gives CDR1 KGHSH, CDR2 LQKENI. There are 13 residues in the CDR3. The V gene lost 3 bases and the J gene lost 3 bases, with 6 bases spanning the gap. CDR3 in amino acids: CASSPGHNQPQHF. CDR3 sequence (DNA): TGTGCCAGCTCACCGGGCCACAATCAGCCCCAGCATTTT.

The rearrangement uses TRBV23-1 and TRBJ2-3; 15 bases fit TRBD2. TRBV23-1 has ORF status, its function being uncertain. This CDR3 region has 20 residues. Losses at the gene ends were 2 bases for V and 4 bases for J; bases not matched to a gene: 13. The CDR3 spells CASSQPGLAGGPVSADTQYF. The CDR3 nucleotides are TGCGCCAGCAGTCAACCCGGACTAGCGGGAGGGCCTGTGAGCGCAGATACGCAGTATTTT.

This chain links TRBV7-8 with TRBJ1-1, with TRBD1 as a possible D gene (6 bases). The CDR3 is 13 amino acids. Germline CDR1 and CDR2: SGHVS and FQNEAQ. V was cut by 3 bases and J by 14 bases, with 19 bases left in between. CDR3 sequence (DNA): TGTGCCAGCAGCTTGGGGGGCGGTCACGAGATGTTCTTT. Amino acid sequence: CASSLGGGHEMFF.

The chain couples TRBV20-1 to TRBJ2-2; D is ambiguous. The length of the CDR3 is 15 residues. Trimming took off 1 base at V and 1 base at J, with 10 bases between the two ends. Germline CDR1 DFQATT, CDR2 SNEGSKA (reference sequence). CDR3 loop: CSARATIKNTGELFF. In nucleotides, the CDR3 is TGCAGTGCTAGAGCTACGATCAAGAACACCGGGGAGCTGTTTTTT.